The source of this T cell receptor (beta chain) is a study of blood T cell repertoires in COVID-19. Study overall: The samples span acute and convalescent COVID-19 from the United States, Italy and Spain.

Using immunoSEQ multiplex PCR, the repertoire was profiled, and TCRdb retains in-frame clones only, with some absent. Of 96,000 or so clones listed, roughly 90% are singletons. The CDR3 is 13 residues long. Germline CDR1 is LGHNT and CDR2 is FRNRAP. Trimming cost V 0 bases and J 6 bases, with 6 bases left between them. Sequences were obtained from peripheral blood. The rearrangement uses TRBV12-5 and TRBJ2-1; D is unresolved. The receptor was derived from a man aged 60-69 years with acute or convalescent COVID-19. CDR3 bases: TGTGCTAGTGGTTTGGTAGGCGGCAATGAGCAGTTCTTC. Its translation is CASGLVGGNEQFF.